The source of this T cell receptor beta chain is a study of blood T cell repertoires in COVID-19. Study background: From T cells, B-cell-depleted T cells, or PBMCs came the material, which was cDNA or gDNA.

Ages ranged from about 18 to 100 years, with residence in some 25 US areas. V shed 1 base, J shed 6 bases, and the junction held 2 bases outside the gene matches. The CDR3 spans 15 residues. Germline V gene lookup returns CDR1 LGHDT and CDR2 YNNKEL (reference sequence). Original processing notes: It was from reference gene primer amplification that nucleated cell counts were estimated. TCRdb's copy holds only in-frame clones and misses some; the assay was immunoSEQ multiplex PCR. D and trimming were read from the DNA, whereas the V and J calls and clone size are those reported in that table. The sample consists of 260,000 or so clones, about 83% of them appearing once.

V and J are TRBV3-1 (or the pseudogene TRBV3-2) and TRBJ2-5, with 13 bases identical to TRBD2. This clonotype was obtained from a woman aged 40 to 50 who had been exposed to COVID-19. Input material: PBMCs or T cells enriched from blood (not recorded which). The CDR3 nucleotides are TGTGCCAGCAGCCAAGGACTAGCGGGGGGAAAGACCCAGTACTTC. Protein product: CASSQGLAGGKTQYF.